This entry describes one T cell receptor beta chain. Its antigen remains unknown. This specimen belongs to a study of OX40 agonist ivuxolimab in advanced cancers. The overall study: The study gave patients intravenous ivuxolimab at 0.01 to 10 mg/kg every 2 weeks. Study-wide results and limits: Clonal expansion from baseline to week 6 occurred in both CD4+ and CD8+ T cells. On average, CD8+ T cells showed a greater number of expanded clones than CD4+.

Germline-derived CDR1 and CDR2 are MNHEY and SVGAGI. This CDR3 comprises 16 residues. The V and J ends lost 0 bases and 4 bases respectively, with 13 bases between them. Some clones are missing from TCRdb's copy, which holds only in-frame ones; the method was immunoSEQ multiplex PCR. The sample contains about 89,000 clones, approximately 91% of which appear only once. The source material was CD4+ or CD8+ T cells sorted from blood, sampled in a trial of the OX40 agonist ivuxolimab. The chain recombines TRBV6-5 with TRBJ1-3, with a weak D call TRBD1 (6 bases). The sequence was obtained from an adult with an advanced solid tumor such as melanoma, head and neck, liver or kidney cancer. CDR3 amino acids: CASSYSLGTRGNTIYF. CDR3 nucleotide sequence: TGTGCCAGCAGTTACTCTCTGGGGACAAGGGGAAACACCATATATTTT.